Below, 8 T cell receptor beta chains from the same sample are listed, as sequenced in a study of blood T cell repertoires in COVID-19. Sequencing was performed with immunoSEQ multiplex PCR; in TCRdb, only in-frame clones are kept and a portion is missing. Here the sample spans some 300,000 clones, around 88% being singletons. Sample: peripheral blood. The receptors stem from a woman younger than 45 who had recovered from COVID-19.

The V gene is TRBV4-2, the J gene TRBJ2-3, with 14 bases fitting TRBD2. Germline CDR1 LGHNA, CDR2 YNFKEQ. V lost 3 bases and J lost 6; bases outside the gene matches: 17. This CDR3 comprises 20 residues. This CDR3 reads CASSQRLAGGPVGGVDTQYF. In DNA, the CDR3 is TGTGCCAGCAGCCAGCGACTAGCGGGGGGGCCGGTCGGGGGAGTGGATACGCAGTATTTT.

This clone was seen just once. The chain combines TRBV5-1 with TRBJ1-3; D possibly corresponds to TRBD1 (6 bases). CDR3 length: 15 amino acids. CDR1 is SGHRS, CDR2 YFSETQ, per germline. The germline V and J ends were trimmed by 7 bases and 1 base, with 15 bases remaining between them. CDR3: CASRDTSSSGNTIYF. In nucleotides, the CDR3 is TGCGCCAGCCGGGACACATCTTCGTCTGGAAACACCATATATTTT.

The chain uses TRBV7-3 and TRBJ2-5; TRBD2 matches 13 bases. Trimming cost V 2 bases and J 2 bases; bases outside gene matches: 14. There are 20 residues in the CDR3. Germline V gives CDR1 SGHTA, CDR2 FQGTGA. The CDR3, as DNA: TGTGCCAGCAGCTTAGAGAGGGGAGTCGGGACTAGCGGGACGCAAGAGACCCAGTACTTC. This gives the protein CASSLERGVGTSGTQETQYF.

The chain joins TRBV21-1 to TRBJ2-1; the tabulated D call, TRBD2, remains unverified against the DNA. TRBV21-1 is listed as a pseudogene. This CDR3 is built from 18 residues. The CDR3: CASTVYSVSGGSYNEQFF. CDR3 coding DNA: TGTGCCAGCACCGTCTATTCGGTGTCCGGGGGATCCTACAATGAGCAGTTCTTC.

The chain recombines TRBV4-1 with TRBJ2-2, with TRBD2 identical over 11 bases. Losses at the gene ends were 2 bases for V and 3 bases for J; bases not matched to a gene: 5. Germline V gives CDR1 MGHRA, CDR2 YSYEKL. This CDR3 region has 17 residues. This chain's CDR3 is CASSQLAGGSYTGELFF. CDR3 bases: TGCGCCAGCAGCCAACTAGCGGGGGGCTCATACACCGGGGAGCTGTTTTTT.

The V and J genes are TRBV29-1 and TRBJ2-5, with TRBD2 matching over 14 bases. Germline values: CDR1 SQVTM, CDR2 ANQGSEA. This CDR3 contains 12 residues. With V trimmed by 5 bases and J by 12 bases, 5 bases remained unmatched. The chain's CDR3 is CSVRTSGGREYF. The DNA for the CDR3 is TGCAGCGTTCGGACTAGCGGGGGGAGGGAGTACTTC.

The CDR3 protein is CASSPTDTYQETQYF. The CDR3 nucleotides read TGTGCCAGCAGTCCGACAGACACTTACCAAGAGACCCAGTACTTC. This chain joins TRBV5-6 and TRBJ2-5; a possible D gene is TRBD1 (5 bases). Deletions cut 5 bases from V and 0 bases from J, with 14 bases between. CDR3 size: 15 residues. The germline gives CDR1 SGHDT, CDR2 YYEEEE.

The CDR3 region is CASSLGAGAQETQYF. Here the CDR3 DNA reads TGTGCCAGCAGCTTAGGAGCAGGCGCTCAAGAGACCCAGTACTTC. The chain is built from TRBV7-7 and TRBJ2-5; D is unclear. The CDR3 is 15 residues long. Germline V gene lookup returns CDR1 SSHAT and CDR2 FNYEAQ (reference sequence). The ends were cut back, 1 base at V and 2 bases at J, with 11 bases in the middle.